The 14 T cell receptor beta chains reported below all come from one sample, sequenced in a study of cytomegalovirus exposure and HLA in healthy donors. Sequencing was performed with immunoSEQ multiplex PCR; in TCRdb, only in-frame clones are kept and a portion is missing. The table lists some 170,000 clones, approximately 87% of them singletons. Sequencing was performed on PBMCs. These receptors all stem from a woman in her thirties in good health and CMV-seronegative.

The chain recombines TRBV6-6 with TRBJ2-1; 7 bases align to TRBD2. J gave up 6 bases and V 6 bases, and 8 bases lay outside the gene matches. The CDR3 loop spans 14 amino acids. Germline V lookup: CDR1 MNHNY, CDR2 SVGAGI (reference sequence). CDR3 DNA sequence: TGTGCCAGCAGCCTGGCCTCTAGCGGCAATGAGCAGTTCTTC. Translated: CASSLASSGNEQFF.

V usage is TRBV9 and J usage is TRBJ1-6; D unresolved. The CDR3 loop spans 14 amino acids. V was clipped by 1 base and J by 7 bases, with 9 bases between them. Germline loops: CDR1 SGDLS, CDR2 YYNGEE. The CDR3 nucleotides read TGTGCCAGCAGCGTACAGAGCTTGAATTCACCCCTCCACTTT. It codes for CASSVQSLNSPLHF.

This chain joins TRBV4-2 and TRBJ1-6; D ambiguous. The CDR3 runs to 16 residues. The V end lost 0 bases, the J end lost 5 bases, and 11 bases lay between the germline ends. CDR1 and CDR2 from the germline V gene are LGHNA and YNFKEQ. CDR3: CASSQEERTDNSPLHF. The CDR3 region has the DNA TGTGCCAGCAGCCAAGAAGAGCGCACCGATAATTCACCCCTCCACTTT.

The DNA for the CDR3 is TGTGCCATCGGAGGGATCAGGGTCGAGACCCAGTACTTC. This encodes CAIGGIRVETQYF. This sequence joins TRBV10-3 and TRBJ2-5; D may be TRBD2 (6 bases). The ends were cut back, 8 bases at V and 5 bases at J, with 15 bases in the middle. The CDR3 spans 13 residues. Per germline, CDR1 ENHRY and CDR2 SYGVKD.

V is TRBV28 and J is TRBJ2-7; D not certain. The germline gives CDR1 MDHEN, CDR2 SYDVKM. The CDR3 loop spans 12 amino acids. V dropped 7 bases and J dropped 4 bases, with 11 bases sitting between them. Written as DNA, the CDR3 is TGTGCCAGCAAACTGAAAGGGTACGAGCAGTACTTC. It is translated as CASKLKGYEQYF.

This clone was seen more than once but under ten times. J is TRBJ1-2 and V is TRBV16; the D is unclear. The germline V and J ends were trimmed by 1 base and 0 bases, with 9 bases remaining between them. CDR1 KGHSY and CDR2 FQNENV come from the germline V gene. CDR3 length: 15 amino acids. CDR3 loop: CASSQFTDANYGYTF. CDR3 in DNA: TGTGCCAGCAGCCAATTCACGGACGCTAACTATGGCTACACCTTC.

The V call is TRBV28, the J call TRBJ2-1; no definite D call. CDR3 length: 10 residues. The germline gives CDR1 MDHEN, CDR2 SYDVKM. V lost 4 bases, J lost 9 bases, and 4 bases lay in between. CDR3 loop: CASSYGEQFF. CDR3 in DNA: TGTGCCAGCAGTTATGGTGAGCAGTTCTTC.

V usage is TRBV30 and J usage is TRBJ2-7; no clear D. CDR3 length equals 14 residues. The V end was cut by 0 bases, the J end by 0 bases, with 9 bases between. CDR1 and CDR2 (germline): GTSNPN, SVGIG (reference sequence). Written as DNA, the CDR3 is TGTGCCTGGAGTGTTAGGTTCAGCTCCTACGAGCAGTACTTC. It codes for CAWSVRFSSYEQYF.

The CDR3 coding sequence is TGTGCCAGCAGCGCCGACAGGGGCCAAGAGACCCAGTACTTC. Amino acids: CASSADRGQETQYF. This sequence joins TRBV7-6 and TRBJ2-5; 8 bases are shared with TRBD1. This CDR3 has 14 amino acids. Germline V gives CDR1 SGHVS, CDR2 FNYEAQ. V shed 5 bases, J shed 1 base, and the junction held 3 bases outside the gene matches.

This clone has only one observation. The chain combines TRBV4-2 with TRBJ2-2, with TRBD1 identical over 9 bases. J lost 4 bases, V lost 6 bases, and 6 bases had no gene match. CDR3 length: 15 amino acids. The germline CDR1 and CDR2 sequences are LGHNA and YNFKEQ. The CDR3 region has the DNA TGTGCCAGCAGAACAGGGACAGGGACCACCGGGGAGCTGTTTTTT. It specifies CASRTGTGTTGELFF.

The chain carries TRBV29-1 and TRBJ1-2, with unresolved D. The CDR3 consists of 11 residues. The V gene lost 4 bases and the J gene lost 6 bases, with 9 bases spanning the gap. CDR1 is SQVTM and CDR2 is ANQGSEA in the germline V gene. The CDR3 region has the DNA TGCAGCGTTGTTGGGGTGGATGGCTACACCTTC. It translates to CSVVGVDGYTF.

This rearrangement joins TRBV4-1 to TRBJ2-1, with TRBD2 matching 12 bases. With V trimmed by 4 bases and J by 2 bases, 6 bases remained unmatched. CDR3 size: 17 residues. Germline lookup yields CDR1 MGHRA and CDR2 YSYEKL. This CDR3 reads CASSRTSGRSAYNEQFF. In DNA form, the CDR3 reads TGCGCCAGCAGCCGAACTAGCGGGAGGTCAGCCTACAATGAGCAGTTCTTC.

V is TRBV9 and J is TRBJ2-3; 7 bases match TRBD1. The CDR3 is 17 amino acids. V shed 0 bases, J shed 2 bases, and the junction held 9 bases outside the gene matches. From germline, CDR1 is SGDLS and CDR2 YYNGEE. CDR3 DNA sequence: TGTGCCAGCAGCGTAGCGAGGTCAGGGGGAGACACAGATACGCAGTATTTT. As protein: CASSVARSGGDTDTQYF.

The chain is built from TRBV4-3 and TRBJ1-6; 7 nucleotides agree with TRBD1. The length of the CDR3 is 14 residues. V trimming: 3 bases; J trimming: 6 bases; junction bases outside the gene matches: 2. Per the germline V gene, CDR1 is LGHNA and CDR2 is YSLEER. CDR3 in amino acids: CASSHGTANSPLHF. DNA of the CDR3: TGCGCCAGCAGCCACGGGACAGCTAATTCACCCCTCCACTTT.